Below are 27 T cell receptor beta chains sequenced from a single sample in a study of beta chain features in type 1 diabetes. Notes on the study in general: Shortening of TCRB CDR3s, moderate but significant, appeared in all four CD4+ subsets of Type 1 diabetes patients.

These receptors have no identified antigens. Investigators reverse transcribed all isolated RNA, so they sequenced expressed TCRB transcripts. Assay used: immunoSEQ multiplex PCR; TCRdb lists only in-frame clones, some missing. The sample includes tens of thousands of clones, more than 45% of them seen just once. Sequenced: stem cell memory CD4+ T cells from blood. These TCRs come from a man younger than 30 with type 1 diabetes.

The chain employs TRBV5-4 and TRBJ2-7; TRBD1 matches 12 bases. The CDR3 is made up of 14 amino acids. With 4 bases clipped from V and 6 bases from J, the junction kept 5 bases outside the gene matches. Germline assignment: CDR1 SGHNT and CDR2 YYREEE (reference sequence). CDR3 sequence: CASSQGTGGVEQYF. CDR3 DNA sequence: TGTGCCAGCAGCCAGGGGACAGGGGGCGTCGAGCAGTACTTC.

The chain combines TRBV6-6 with TRBJ2-3, with 8 bases that match TRBD2. The CDR3 spans 14 residues. V lost 8 bases to trimming and J lost 0 bases; unmatched junction nucleotides: 4. Germline V gene sequence: CDR1 MNHNY, CDR2 SVGAGI (reference sequence). The CDR3 DNA reads as TGTGCCAGCTCCCAGCGGGAGAGCACAGATACGCAGTATTTT. Its protein product is CASSQRESTDTQYF.

The genes are TRBV5-6 and TRBJ2-7, with D hard to call. The CDR3 has 12 amino acids. Germline CDR1 is SGHDT and CDR2 is YYEEEE. V lost 4 bases and J lost 5, with 10 bases in between. DNA for the CDR3: TGTGCCAGCAGCAGCGACGTTAACGAGCAGTACTTC. Translated, it gives CASSSDVNEQYF.

This clone was found a few times. This chain uses TRBV6-6 with TRBJ1-1; a possible D gene is TRBD1 (6 bases). This CDR3 has 15 residues. Germline values: CDR1 MNHNY, CDR2 SVGAGI (reference sequence). Trimming left V 5 bases short and J 1 base short, with 14 bases between. The CDR3 spells CASSPRQEWNTEAFF. DNA for the CDR3: TGTGCCAGCAGTCCCAGACAGGAGTGGAACACTGAAGCTTTCTTT.

The chain links TRBV4-3 to TRBJ2-3; 13 positions match TRBD2. With 0 bases clipped from V and 0 bases from J, the junction kept 6 bases outside the gene matches. CDR3 length: 19 residues. From germline, CDR1 is LGHNA and CDR2 YSLEER. CDR3 in amino acids: CASSQDVRGLAGSTDTQYF. As DNA, the CDR3 is TGCGCCAGCAGCCAAGATGTAAGGGGACTAGCGGGGAGCACAGATACGCAGTATTTT.

The chain combines TRBV18 with TRBJ1-2; the match to TRBD1 covers 8 bases. V lost 5 bases to trimming and J lost 0 bases; unmatched junction nucleotides: 8. Germline-derived CDR1 and CDR2 are KGHSH and LQKENI. The CDR3 runs to 16 residues. The chain's CDR3 is CASSEQGAIANYGYTF. The CDR3 coding sequence is TGTGCCAGCTCAGAGCAGGGGGCGATCGCTAACTATGGCTACACCTTC.

The V call is TRBV14, the J call TRBJ2-5; perhaps TRBD1 as D (5 bases). CDR1 SGHDN and CDR2 FVKESK come from the germline V gene. V was clipped by 1 base and J by 5 bases, with 20 bases between them. The CDR3 spans 17 residues. Here the CDR3 reads CASSQGGTGLWVETQYF. The DNA of the CDR3 is TGTGCCAGCAGCCAAGGGGGAACAGGCCTATGGGTGGAGACCCAGTACTTC.

This chain connects TRBV7-2 to TRBJ1-4; no reliable D call. The germline CDR1 and CDR2 sequences are SGHTA and FQGNSA. The CDR3 extends over 16 amino acids. Trimming cost V 2 bases and J 4 bases, with 14 bases left between them. The CDR3 DNA follows: TGTGCCAGCAGCTTATCTAATTCCGAGCTTAATGAAAAACTGTTTTTT. Its translation: CASSLSNSELNEKLFF.

This clone has more than one count but fewer than ten. The rearrangement joins TRBV15 to TRBJ1-1, with 7 bases identical to TRBD1. V was clipped by 3 bases and J by 5 bases; unmatched bases: 9. This CDR3 has 15 residues. From germline, CDR1 is LNHNV and CDR2 YYDKDF (reference sequence). The CDR3 nucleotides read TGTGCCACCAGCAGCGATAGACAGGGAAGGACTGAAGCTTTCTTT. Translating it yields CATSSDRQGRTEAFF.

The chain couples TRBV4-2 to TRBJ2-2, with 8 positions matching TRBD2. This CDR3 comprises 16 residues. With 0 bases clipped from V and 1 base from J, the junction kept 1 base outside the gene matches. Germline V CDR1 and CDR2: LGHNA, YNFKEQ. The CDR3 is CASSQDGTRNTGELFF. The CDR3 DNA reads as TGTGCCAGCAGCCAAGATGGGACTAGGAACACCGGGGAGCTGTTTTTT.

In this sample, this clone turned up a few times. The rearrangement joins TRBV7-2 to TRBJ1-2, with D hard to call. Per germline, CDR1 SGHTA and CDR2 FQGNSA. The length of the CDR3 is 12 residues. Trimming left V 5 bases short and J 5 bases short, with 9 bases between. This CDR3 reads CASSLNLYGYTF. CDR3 in DNA: TGTGCCAGCAGCCTAAACTTATATGGCTACACCTTC.

The chain combines TRBV2 with TRBJ1-1, with 8 bases that match TRBD1. CDR1 is SNHLY and CDR2 is FYNNEI in the germline V gene. There are 13 residues in the CDR3. V shed 6 bases and J 1 base; nucleotides not matched to a gene: 1. For the CDR3, the DNA is TGTGCCAGCAGGACAGGGGCGAACACTGAAGCTTTCTTT. Translating gives CASRTGANTEAFF.

In its sample, this clone was seen once. The chain joins TRBV28 to TRBJ2-4; 7 bases fit TRBD2. This CDR3 has 15 amino acids. CDR1 and CDR2 from the germline V gene are MDHEN and SYDVKM. With V trimmed by 4 bases and J by 1 base, 4 bases remained unmatched. DNA for the CDR3: TGTGCCAGCAGTTCAAGCGGGATTGCCAAAAACATTCAGTACTTC. Residues: CASSSSGIAKNIQYF. The entire variable domain, with the rest obtained from reference TRBV28 and TRBJ2-4, is as follows: DVKVTQSSRYLVKRTGEKVFLECVQDMDHENMFWYRQDPGLGLRLIYFSYDVKMKEKGDIPEGYSVSREKKERFSLILESASTNQTSMYLCASSSSGIAKNIQYFGAGTRLSVL.

V and J are TRBV5-1 and TRBJ1-2, with D tentatively TRBD1 (5 bases). V was shortened by 0 bases and J by 8 bases, with 14 bases between the two germline ends. Per germline, CDR1 SGHRS and CDR2 YFSETQ. The CDR3 has 14 amino acids. CDR3 DNA: TGCGCCAGCAGCTTGGCCGGCGGGGGTTTCGGCTACACCTTC. Translating it yields CASSLAGGGFGYTF.

The V gene is TRBV4-2, the J gene TRBJ2-2; the D gene is possibly TRBD1 (7 bases). This CDR3 is 18 amino acids long. Deletions cut 7 bases from V and 4 bases from J, with 25 bases between. CDR1 LGHNA and CDR2 YNFKEQ come from the germline V gene. The CDR3 DNA reads TGTGCCAGCACTGACCCCCCCGGAGGGGGCTCGGGCACCGGGGAGCTGTTTTTT. Amino acids: CASTDPPGGGSGTGELFF.

The chain combines TRBV16 with TRBJ2-7, with 8 bases that match TRBD1. V dropped 1 base and J dropped 5; count of bases not matched to a gene: 4. From germline, CDR1 is KGHSY and CDR2 FQNENV. This CDR3 has 14 residues. The CDR3 is CASSQWTGRDEQYF. The CDR3 DNA follows: TGTGCCAGCAGCCAATGGACAGGGCGGGACGAGCAGTACTTC.

This clone has a handful of counts. The CDR3, as DNA: TGTGCCAGCGGAGACAGGGGGCGAGCAGGGGGCTACACCTTC. This encodes CASGDRGRAGGYTF. This rearrangement joins TRBV28 to TRBJ1-2; 10 nucleotides match TRBD1. This CDR3 has 14 residues. V dropped 8 bases and J dropped 8; count of bases not matched to a gene: 11. CDR1 is MDHEN, CDR2 SYDVKM, per germline.

The sample holds a few counts of this clone. V is TRBV29-1 and J is TRBJ2-3, with 10 bases that match TRBD2. The CDR3 runs to 17 residues. Looked up from germline, CDR1 is SQVTM and CDR2 is ANQGSEA. J lost 0 bases, V lost 3 bases, and 9 bases had no gene match. The CDR3 DNA follows: TGCAGCGTTGATGGAGCGGGGGGGCCCAGAAGCACAGATACGCAGTATTTT. Translation: CSVDGAGGPRSTDTQYF.

A few counts support this clone. The chain has TRBV28 and TRBJ1-4; D is ambiguous. V lost 7 bases to trimming and J lost 8 bases, with 8 bases between them. The CDR3 has 11 amino acids. Germline loops: CDR1 MDHEN, CDR2 SYDVKM. The CDR3 reads CASTSREKLFF. The DNA for the CDR3 is TGTGCCAGCACCTCGAGAGAAAAACTGTTTTTT.

This clone was observed a handful of times. V is TRBV7-2 and J is TRBJ1-6; D call uncertain. The CDR3 loop spans 11 amino acids. Germline values: CDR1 SGHTA, CDR2 FQGNSA. The V end was cut by 2 bases, the J end by 10 bases, with 3 bases between. The CDR3 DNA reads as TGTGCCAGCAGCTTATCGTCACCCCTCCACTTT. Its protein is CASSLSSPLHF.

This clone occurred a few times. The chain carries TRBV18 and TRBJ1-5; D call uncertain. V lost 3 bases, J lost 5 bases, and 8 bases lay in between. Germline V gene lookup returns CDR1 KGHSH and CDR2 LQKENI. This CDR3 has 13 residues. The CDR3 DNA reads as TGTGCCAGCTCACCCCAGGAAGATCAGCCCCAGCATTTT. Translating gives CASSPQEDQPQHF.

The chain employs TRBV5-1 and TRBJ2-4; 7 nucleotides line up with TRBD1. Losses at the gene ends were 7 bases for V and 9 bases for J; bases not matched to a gene: 10. CDR3 size: 13 residues. CDR1 and CDR2 (germline): SGHRS, YFSETQ. The CDR3 nucleotides read TGCGCCAGCGGAACAGGGGACATCGCCATTCAGTACTTC. Its protein is CASGTGDIAIQYF. The full variable domain, with the rest looked up from reference TRBV5-1 and TRBJ2-4, is KAGVTQTPRYLIKTRGQQVTLSCSPISGHRSVSWYQQTPGQGLQFLFEYFSETQRNKGNFPGRFSGRQFSNSRSEMNVSTLELGDSALYLCASGTGDIAIQYFGAGTRLSVL.

This chain's CDR3 is CASSEGLLHTQYF. The DNA for the CDR3 is TGTGCCAGCAGTGAAGGACTCCTTCATACGCAGTATTTT. The genes are TRBV2 and TRBJ2-3, with D uncertain. The CDR3 consists of 13 residues. Trimming shortened V by 1 base and J by 7 bases, and 9 bases separated the two germline ends. Germline V gene data show CDR1 as SNHLY and CDR2 as FYNNEI.

In its sample, this clone was seen a few times. J is TRBJ1-5 and V is TRBV7-2; TRBD1 aligns across 10 bases. With 5 bases clipped from V and 6 bases from J, the junction kept 7 bases outside the gene matches. Germline CDR1 is SGHTA and CDR2 is FQGNSA. The CDR3 is made up of 15 amino acids. The CDR3 bases are TGTGCCAGCAGCCGGGGGACAGGGGACGGTCAGCCCCAGCATTTT. It codes for CASSRGTGDGQPQHF.

This clone was detected a few times. This chain connects TRBV28 to TRBJ2-1, with 11 bases identical to TRBD2. The CDR3 is 15 amino acids. The germline V gene has CDR1 MDHEN and CDR2 SYDVKM. V dropped 11 bases and J dropped 4; count of bases not matched to a gene: 10. CDR3 nucleotide sequence: TGTGCCTCTCTCAGCGGGACTAGCGGTTACAATGAGCAGTTCTTC. It yields the protein CASLSGTSGYNEQFF.

The chain links TRBV6-1 to TRBJ2-1, with D perhaps TRBD2 (5 bases). Germline CDR1 MNHNS, CDR2 SASEGT. Between the trimmed V and J ends, which lost 7 bases and 6 bases, there was a span of 16 bases. The CDR3 covers 14 residues. CDR3 in DNA: TGTGCCAGCACCACGGTGGCCCGGGGCAATGAGCAGTTCTTC. Translating gives CASTTVARGNEQFF.

The gene calls are TRBV4-3 and TRBJ2-3; tentatively, D is TRBD1 (5 bases). With 0 bases removed from V and 3 bases from J, the gap between germline ends came to 13 bases. Germline V gene lookup returns CDR1 LGHNA and CDR2 YSLEER. The CDR3 is 16 residues long. CDR3 loop: CASSQDKGIGTDTQYF. The CDR3 region has the DNA TGCGCCAGCAGCCAAGATAAGGGGATTGGGACAGATACGCAGTATTTT.